These 27 T cell receptor beta chains were all obtained from the same sample, sequenced in a study of cytotoxic CD8 clonotypes in ibrutinib-treated CLL. Here immunoSEQ multiplex PCR was the method, and the copy in TCRdb shows in-frame clones only, minus some. The table shows tens of thousands of clones, with roughly 70% occurring only once. Sequences were derived from PBMCs, sampled after 12 months of ibrutinib treatment. The receptor source for this set is a human donor with chronic lymphocytic leukemia.

The chain links TRBV5-1 to TRBJ2-1; TRBD2 matches at 8 bases. With 4 bases clipped from V and 4 bases from J, the junction kept 10 bases outside the gene matches. CDR1 is SGHRS, CDR2 YFSETQ, per germline. The CDR3 sequence is 16 residues long. The CDR3 is CASSTRTSSVYNEQFF. In nucleotides, the CDR3 is TGCGCCAGCAGCACAAGGACTAGCTCGGTATACAATGAGCAGTTCTTC.

The rearrangement joins TRBV2 to TRBJ2-4; the D gene is possibly TRBD1 (5 bases). Trimming shortened V by 5 bases and J by 0 bases, and 11 bases separated the two germline ends. This CDR3 is built from 15 residues. The germline V gene has CDR1 SNHLY and CDR2 FYNNEI. The CDR3 is CASSFDSLAKNIQYF. CDR3 DNA sequence: TGTGCCAGCAGTTTTGACAGCTTAGCCAAAAACATTCAGTACTTC. The entire variable domain, with the rest obtained from reference TRBV2 and TRBJ2-4, is as follows: EPEVTQTPSHQVTQMGQEVILRCVPISNHLYFYWYRQILGQKVEFLVSFYNNEISEKSEIFDDQFSVERPDGSNFTLKIRSTKLEDSAMYFCASSFDSLAKNIQYFGAGTRLSVL.

The rearrangement joins TRBV5-4 to TRBJ2-7; possibly TRBD2 for D (6 bases). This CDR3 is 16 amino acids long. V lost 3 bases and J lost 6, with 22 bases in between. The germline V gene encodes CDR1 SGHNT and CDR2 YYREEE (reference sequence). DNA for the CDR3: TGTGCCAGCAGCTCGAAGCGGTCGGCCGGGAGCTCCGAGCAGTACTTC. Translated, it gives CASSSKRSAGSSEQYF.

The rearrangement links TRBV21-1 to TRBJ2-3; the D segment call TRBD1 is taken from the table without a DNA check. TRBV21-1 has pseudogene status. The CDR3 runs 15 residues. The DNA of the CDR3 is TGTGCCAGCAGCATACAGGGGCCAACCACAGATACGCAGTATTTT. Its protein product is CASSIQGPTTDTQYF.

This chain connects TRBV19 to TRBJ2-1, with D maybe TRBD2 (5 bases). CDR1 is LNHDA and CDR2 is SQIVND in the germline V gene (reference sequence). Trimming shortened V by 7 bases and J by 4 bases, and 14 bases separated the two germline ends. The CDR3 is 14 amino acids. The CDR3 protein is CASNPAATYNEQFF. The CDR3 DNA reads TGTGCCAGTAACCCAGCGGCGACTTACAATGAGCAGTTCTTC.

This clone was seen a few times. V and J are TRBV4-3 and TRBJ2-4; no clear D gene. Deletions cut 0 bases from V and 8 bases from J, with 5 bases between. Germline V gives CDR1 LGHNA, CDR2 YSLEER. The CDR3 is made up of 12 amino acids. CDR3 DNA: TGCGCCAGCAGCCAAGATCAGCACATTCAGTACTTC. Protein product: CASSQDQHIQYF.

The table lists this clone with a few counts. The chain uses TRBV28 and TRBJ2-2, with D uncertain. The CDR3 consists of 13 residues. Germline lookup yields CDR1 MDHEN and CDR2 SYDVKM. Deletions cut 1 base from V and 4 bases from J, with 4 bases between. The CDR3 sequence: CASSLFGTGELFF. CDR3 coding DNA: TGTGCCAGCAGTTTATTCGGCACCGGGGAGCTGTTTTTT. Looking up the rest from reference TRBV28 and TRBJ2-2 gives the full variable domain: DVKVTQSSRYLVKRTGEKVFLECVQDMDHENMFWYRQDPGLGLRLIYFSYDVKMKEKGDIPEGYSVSREKKERFSLILESASTNQTSMYLCASSLFGTGELFFGEGSRLTVL.

The rearrangement links TRBV5-1 to TRBJ1-4; D is perhaps TRBD1 (6 bases). The V gene's germline CDR1 is SGHRS and CDR2 YFSETQ. The CDR3 totals 15 residues. V lost 4 bases, J lost 6 bases, and 16 bases lay in between. DNA for the CDR3: TGCGCCAGCAGCCCCGGGGGAGGGGGATATGAAAAACTGTTTTTT. The encoded protein is CASSPGGGGYEKLFF.

The gene calls are TRBV11-2 and TRBJ2-3, with 8 bases fitting TRBD2. Per the germline V gene, CDR1 is SGHAT and CDR2 is FQNNGV. V gave up 5 bases and J gave up 4 bases; unmatched junction bases: 8. This CDR3 spans 15 amino acids. DNA for the CDR3: TGTGCCAGCAGCCGGGGGGGGTTTTTGGCAGATACGCAGTATTTT. Its protein is CASSRGGFLADTQYF.

The chain is built from TRBV13 and TRBJ2-3; tentatively, D is TRBD2 (5 bases). Trimming removed 5 bases at V and 1 base at J, with 13 bases between. Germline V gene sequence: CDR1 PRHDT, CDR2 FYEKMQ (reference sequence). This CDR3 region has 15 residues. The chain's CDR3 is CASSIDYPRTDTQYF. The DNA of the CDR3 is TGTGCCAGCAGCATAGACTATCCACGCACAGATACGCAGTATTTT.

This chain connects TRBV6-1 to TRBJ1-1; a weak D match, TRBD1 (5 bases). The CDR3 sequence is 13 residues long. The V and J ends lost 6 bases and 4 bases respectively, with 12 bases between them. Germline CDR1 and CDR2: MNHNS and SASEGT. The CDR3 loop is CASRGTGSTEAFF. The CDR3 coding sequence is TGTGCCAGCAGGGGCACAGGATCCACTGAAGCTTTCTTT.

The chain carries TRBV10-3 and TRBJ2-7; TRBD2 aligns across 10 bases. V lost 6 bases and J lost 6; bases outside the gene matches: 11. The CDR3 covers 15 residues. CDR1 and CDR2 from the germline V gene are ENHRY and SYGVKD. The CDR3 loop reads CAIREPGLAYIEQYF. The CDR3 DNA sequence: TGTGCCATCAGGGAACCGGGACTAGCGTACATCGAGCAGTACTTC.

The V call is TRBV5-6, the J call TRBJ1-1; D is ambiguous. The germline gives CDR1 SGHDT, CDR2 YYEEEE. The CDR3 runs to 14 residues. Trimming cost V 1 base and J 7 bases, with 14 bases left between them. CDR3 amino acids: CASSLIRIVGEAFF. CDR3 nucleotide sequence: TGTGCCAGCAGCTTGATTAGGATAGTAGGTGAAGCTTTCTTT.

This chain connects TRBV6-6 to TRBJ2-7; TRBD1 aligns across 11 bases. Germline V lookup: CDR1 MNHNY, CDR2 SVGAGI (reference sequence). V trimming: 5 bases; J trimming: 3 bases; junction bases outside the gene matches: 0. The CDR3 runs 13 residues. CDR3 sequence reads: CASSGTGGYEQYF. The CDR3 coding sequence is TGTGCCAGCAGTGGGACAGGGGGCTACGAGCAGTACTTC.

The V and J genes are TRBV30 and TRBJ2-7; D is unresolved. Germline V CDR1 and CDR2: GTSNPN, SVGIG (reference sequence). The CDR3 sequence is 14 residues long. Trimming shortened V by 3 bases and J by 1 base, and 13 bases separated the two germline ends. The CDR3: CAWRSEGRSYEQYF. As DNA, the CDR3 is TGTGCCTGGAGGTCGGAAGGTAGATCCTACGAGCAGTACTTC.

This chain connects TRBV2 to TRBJ2-2; tentative D call: TRBD2 (6 bases). CDR1 and CDR2 (germline): SNHLY, FYNNEI. V was shortened by 6 bases and J by 2 bases, with 13 bases between the two germline ends. This CDR3 has 15 residues. The DNA of the CDR3 is TGTGCCAGCAGGATGCTTAGCGGAAACACCGGGGAGCTGTTTTTT. This translates into CASRMLSGNTGELFF.

The chain uses TRBV9 and TRBJ2-3; possible D gene TRBD2, 5 bases. The germline V gene has CDR1 SGDLS and CDR2 YYNGEE. The V and J ends lost 3 bases and 0 bases respectively, with 11 bases between them. The CDR3 sequence is 15 residues long. The CDR3, as DNA: TGTGCCAGCAGCGCAAGGGAGCGGAGCACAGATACGCAGTATTTT. This encodes CASSARERSTDTQYF.

This rearrangement joins TRBV9 to TRBJ2-7; D possibly corresponds to TRBD2 (6 bases). This CDR3 contains 14 residues. Germline CDR1 reads SGDLS; CDR2 reads YYNGEE. The V end was cut by 1 base, the J end by 1 base, with 9 bases between. The CDR3 DNA sequence: TGTGCCAGCAGCGTATGGGGGGATTCCTACGAGCAGTACTTC. Its translation: CASSVWGDSYEQYF.

Turning to this clone: With a much larger clone just one base away, this may be a read error. The rearrangement links TRBV6-1 to TRBJ2-2, with D maybe TRBD1 (5 bases). CDR1 and CDR2 from the germline V gene are MNHNS and SASEGT. This CDR3 spans 15 amino acids. Trimming left V 4 bases short and J 6 bases short, with 15 bases between. CDR3 region: CASSGGRVFSGELFF. CDR3 bases: TGTGCCAGCAGTGGGGGCAGGGTTTTTTCCGGGGAGCTGTTTTTT.

The chain links TRBV19 to TRBJ2-1, with 9 bases identical to TRBD2. With 0 bases clipped from V and 5 bases from J, the junction kept 5 bases outside the gene matches. The CDR3 contains 16 residues. Germline-derived CDR1 and CDR2 are LNHDA and SQIVND (reference sequence). In nucleotides, the CDR3 is TGTGCCAGTAGTATAGATGTGGGACTAGCAGACAATGAGCAGTTCTTC. This sequence encodes CASSIDVGLADNEQFF.

The table lists this clone with a few counts. The J gene is TRBJ2-7, the V gene TRBV15, with no clear D. V was pared by 5 bases and J by 0 bases, with 14 bases between. CDR3 size: 15 residues. Germline V gene sequence: CDR1 LNHNV, CDR2 YYDKDF (reference sequence). CDR3 sequence reads: CATSPDVGDSYEQYF. The CDR3 bases are TGTGCCACCAGCCCAGACGTAGGTGACTCCTACGAGCAGTACTTC.

V and J are TRBV19 and TRBJ1-2; 7 positions match TRBD1. With V trimmed by 5 bases and J by 4 bases, 7 bases remained unmatched. The CDR3 spans 14 residues. Germline V gene sequence: CDR1 LNHDA, CDR2 SQIVND (reference sequence). In DNA form, the CDR3 reads TGTGCCAGTAGTCTCCGACAGGGCGGCTATGGCTACACCTTC. Protein sequence: CASSLRQGGYGYTF.

V usage is TRBV2 and J usage is TRBJ2-7, with D possibly matching TRBD1 (6 bases). Germline V gene sequence: CDR1 SNHLY, CDR2 FYNNEI. This CDR3 has 15 amino acids. V was clipped by 6 bases and J by 0 bases, with 15 bases between them. The CDR3 protein is CASRGARDHSYEQYF. CDR3 nucleotide sequence: TGTGCCAGCAGGGGGGCCCGGGACCACTCCTACGAGCAGTACTTC. The entire variable domain, with the rest obtained from reference TRBV2 and TRBJ2-7, is as follows: EPEVTQTPSHQVTQMGQEVILRCVPISNHLYFYWYRQILGQKVEFLVSFYNNEISEKSEIFDDQFSVERPDGSNFTLKIRSTKLEDSAMYFCASRGARDHSYEQYFGPGTRLTVT.

The chain couples TRBV4-2 to TRBJ2-7, with 9 positions matching TRBD2. The trim removed 1 base at V and 3 bases at J, leaving 13 bases unmatched. Germline V gives CDR1 LGHNA, CDR2 YNFKEQ. The CDR3 sequence is 18 residues long. The CDR3 DNA follows: TGTGCCAGCAGCCAAGCCACCGCTTCTCTAGCGGGGTTCTACGAGCAGTACTTC. This codes for CASSQATASLAGFYEQYF.

This clone occurred a few times. V usage is TRBV6-5 and J usage is TRBJ1-2, with D perhaps matching TRBD1 (5 bases). Germline lookup yields CDR1 MNHEY and CDR2 SVGAGI. The CDR3 extends over 14 amino acids. V lost 0 bases and J lost 6, with 11 bases in between. The CDR3 sequence is CASSYSNVGDGYTF. CDR3 nucleotide sequence: TGTGCCAGCAGTTACTCGAATGTGGGGGATGGCTACACCTTC.

The CDR3 here is CASSPIREPGYEQFF. CDR3 nucleotides: TGTGCCAGCTCACCAATCCGGGAGCCCGGCTATGAGCAGTTCTTC. V gene TRBV18 combines with J gene TRBJ2-1; TRBD2 might be the D (6 bases). V lost 2 bases to trimming and J lost 8 bases, with 16 bases between them. Germline loops: CDR1 KGHSH, CDR2 LQKENI. The CDR3 runs 15 residues.

This clone was observed at least ten times. This chain uses TRBV4-3 with TRBJ2-1; 7 nucleotides match TRBD1. V shed 3 bases, J shed 2 bases, and the junction held 10 bases outside the gene matches. This CDR3 contains 17 residues. The V gene's germline CDR1 is LGHNA and CDR2 YSLEER. The CDR3 region is CASSHGKGQNPYNEQFF. CDR3 coding DNA: TGCGCCAGCAGCCACGGCAAGGGACAGAATCCCTACAATGAGCAGTTCTTC.